Below, 28 T cell receptor beta chains from the same sample are listed, as sequenced in a study of sequential checkpoint blockade in melanoma. The treatment was: randomized to nivolumab then ipilimumab (arm A) or the reverse (arm B). Sequenced by immunoSEQ multiplex PCR; TCRdb stores in-frame clones only, minus some. The table shows under 20,000 clones, with 60% to 75% occurring only once. The sequencing here drew on tumor tissue (inferred from file names), taken from a patient given nivolumab and ipilimumab in sequence. The receptors here all came from a human donor with melanoma.

This clone is a singleton in its sample. V gene TRBV1 combines with J gene TRBJ2-5. TRBV1 is a pseudogene. The CDR3 is 12 amino acids. CDR3: CASSQVIGTQYF. CDR3 sequence (DNA): TGCGCCAGCAGCCAAGTAATAGGGACCCAGTACTTC.

This rearrangement joins TRBV10-2 to TRBJ2-4; 7 nucleotides line up with TRBD1. The CDR3 is made up of 17 amino acids. Germline values: CDR1 WSHSY, CDR2 SAAADI. The trim removed 3 bases at V and 3 bases at J, leaving 11 bases unmatched. The CDR3, as DNA: TGCGCCAGCAGTGAAGCCCGAGGGGGCTTGGGCAAAAACATTCAGTACTTC. It translates to CASSEARGGLGKNIQYF.

This chain joins TRBV18 and TRBJ2-5; 7 bases align to TRBD2. This CDR3 spans 13 amino acids. J was trimmed by 1 base and V by 6 bases; bases with no gene match: 2. CDR1 is KGHSH and CDR2 is LQKENI in the germline V gene. Written as DNA, the CDR3 is TGTGCCAGCTCGGGGGGGTTCCAAGAGACCCAGTACTTC. As protein: CASSGGFQETQYF.

This clone was picked up a small number of times. The V and J genes are TRBV6-8 and TRBJ1-6; D is uncertain. Trimming left V 6 bases short and J 4 bases short, with 7 bases between. The germline CDR1 and CDR2 sequences are MNHGY and SAAAGT. This CDR3 is 13 amino acids long. This CDR3 reads CASSSQYNSPLHF. In DNA, the CDR3 is TGTGCCAGCAGCTCACAGTATAATTCACCCCTCCACTTT.

This chain links TRBV9 with TRBJ2-2, with a possible D match to TRBD2 (6 bases). Trimming left V 7 bases short and J 4 bases short, with 17 bases between. The CDR3 totals 15 residues. Germline lookup yields CDR1 SGDLS and CDR2 YYNGEE. This CDR3 reads CASATTGVGTGELFF. Written as DNA, the CDR3 is TGTGCCAGCGCAACCACGGGGGTAGGCACCGGGGAGCTGTTTTTT.

This chain joins TRBV7-2 and TRBJ2-1, with 10 bases lining up with TRBD2. The V and J ends lost 5 bases and 1 base, in that order; junction bases with no gene match: 5. Germline V gene data show CDR1 as SGHTA and CDR2 as FQGNSA. The CDR3 is 16 residues long. The CDR3 reads CASSDSGRLSYNEQFF. For the CDR3, the DNA is TGTGCCAGCAGCGATAGCGGGAGGTTGTCCTACAATGAGCAGTTCTTC. The full variable domain, completed using reference TRBV7-2 and TRBJ2-1, is GAGVSQSPSNKVTEKGKDVELRCDPISGHTALYWYRQSLGQGLEFLIYFQGNSAPDKSGLPSDRFSAERTGGSVSTLTIQRTQQEDSAVYLCASSDSGRLSYNEQFFGPGTRLTVL.

The gene calls are TRBV6-8 and TRBJ2-5; D remains ambiguous. Germline assignment: CDR1 MNHGY and CDR2 SAAAGT. Trimming removed 10 bases from V and 1 base from J, with 13 bases in between. The CDR3 has 13 amino acids. The CDR3 sequence is CAINRGGQETQYF. The DNA of the CDR3 is TGTGCCATCAATCGCGGCGGCCAAGAGACCCAGTACTTC.

The chain joins TRBV11-3 to TRBJ2-5, with TRBD1 as a possible D gene (6 bases). Between the trimmed V and J ends, which lost 5 bases and 2 bases, there was a span of 12 bases. The CDR3 covers 14 residues. Germline CDR1 SGHNT, CDR2 YENEEA. The CDR3, as DNA: TGTGCCAGCAGCGCCGACAGGTGGCAAGAGACCCAGTACTTC. This encodes CASSADRWQETQYF.

This chain uses TRBV10-2 with TRBJ1-5; 7 nucleotides align to TRBD1. The V and J ends lost 0 bases and 0 bases, in that order; junction bases with no gene match: 2. This CDR3 region has 16 residues. Germline V gene data show CDR1 as WSHSY and CDR2 as SAAADI. The CDR3 region is CASSESTGYSNQPQHF. The CDR3 nucleotides are TGCGCCAGCAGTGAGTCGACAGGGTATAGCAATCAGCCCCAGCATTTT.

The J gene is TRBJ2-7, the V gene TRBV5-1; D is possibly TRBD2 (7 bases). Germline loops: CDR1 SGHRS, CDR2 YFSETQ. Between the trimmed V and J ends, which lost 4 bases and 0 bases, there was a span of 11 bases. This CDR3 is built from 14 residues. CDR3 loop: CASSQGTTSYEQYF. The DNA of the CDR3 is TGCGCCAGCAGCCAGGGGACTACCTCCTACGAGCAGTACTTC.

The chain links TRBV5-1 to TRBJ2-1; perhaps TRBD1 as D (6 bases). Trimming removed 2 bases at V and 6 bases at J, with 12 bases between. This CDR3 region has 14 residues. CDR1 is SGHRS and CDR2 is YFSETQ in the germline V gene. CDR3 DNA sequence: TGCGCCAGCAGCTTCCAGGGGTCTACCAATGAGCAGTTCTTC. Protein sequence: CASSFQGSTNEQFF.

This clone was seen more than once but under ten times. The chain carries TRBV18 and TRBJ1-5; D remains ambiguous. Between the trimmed V and J ends, which lost 2 bases and 3 bases, there was a span of 5 bases. The length of the CDR3 is 13 residues. Germline V CDR1 and CDR2: KGHSH, LQKENI. CDR3 protein: CASSPLDNQPQHF. Here the CDR3 DNA reads TGTGCCAGCTCACCATTGGACAATCAGCCCCAGCATTTT.

The chain combines TRBV5-1 with TRBJ1-2, with D possibly being TRBD1 (6 bases). The CDR3 is 16 amino acids. V was shortened by 4 bases and J by 4 bases, with 20 bases between the two germline ends. Germline loops: CDR1 SGHRS, CDR2 YFSETQ. The CDR3 here is CASSPRTDGLIYGYTF. The CDR3 DNA sequence: TGCGCCAGCAGCCCCCGGACAGACGGGCTTATCTATGGCTACACCTTC.

The chain uses TRBV29-1 and TRBJ1-5, with a possible D match to TRBD1 (6 bases). Per the germline V gene, CDR1 is SQVTM and CDR2 is ANQGSEA. CDR3 length: 14 residues. The CDR3: CNSTGRDSNQPQHF. Written as DNA, the CDR3 is TGCAATTCAACAGGGAGAGATAGCAATCAGCCCCAGCATTTT.

CDR3 DNA sequence: TGTGCCAGCAGGGGACAGGGGGCAGGCAATCAGCCCCAGCATTTT. It specifies CASRGQGAGNQPQHF. This chain links TRBV6-8 with TRBJ1-5; 12 bases match TRBD1. Looked up from germline, CDR1 is MNHGY and CDR2 is SAAAGT. The CDR3 is 15 amino acids. Trimming cost V 6 bases and J 2 bases; bases outside gene matches: 2.

The CDR3 region is CASSPSDTSASTNYGYTF. The CDR3 DNA reads TGTGCCAGCTCACCATCGGACACCTCCGCAAGCACAAACTATGGCTACACCTTC. The chain links TRBV18 to TRBJ1-2, with D tentatively TRBD1 (5 bases). Germline CDR1 reads KGHSH; CDR2 reads LQKENI. Trimming removed 2 bases from V and 2 bases from J, with 21 bases in between. The CDR3 spans 18 residues. Supplemented by reference TRBV18 and TRBJ1-2, the full variable domain reads NAGVMQNPRHLVRRRGQEARLRCSPMKGHSHVYWYRQLPEEGLKFMVYLQKENIIDESGMPKERFSAEFPKEGPSILRIQQVVRGDSAAYFCASSPSDTSASTNYGYTFGSGTRLTVV.

The rearrangement joins TRBV29-1 to TRBJ2-1; 16 nucleotides align to TRBD2. This CDR3 contains 17 residues. Germline lookup yields CDR1 SQVTM and CDR2 ANQGSEA. With V trimmed by 5 bases and J by 0 bases, 4 bases remained unmatched. The CDR3 sequence is CSVTGTSGGGSYNEQFF. CDR3 DNA sequence: TGCAGCGTTACCGGGACTAGCGGGGGGGGCTCCTACAATGAGCAGTTCTTC.

The chain links TRBV30 to TRBJ2-7, with no clear D. From germline, CDR1 is GTSNPN and CDR2 SVGIG (reference sequence). The CDR3 runs 12 residues. Trimming cost V 0 bases and J 3 bases, with 6 bases left between them. The CDR3 protein is CAWSVAIYEQYF. The DNA of the CDR3 is TGTGCCTGGAGTGTAGCTATCTACGAGCAGTACTTC.

The rearrangement links TRBV2 to TRBJ2-7; 10 nucleotides line up with TRBD1. V shed 6 bases and J 4 bases; nucleotides not matched to a gene: 6. Germline assignment: CDR1 SNHLY and CDR2 FYNNEI. The CDR3 has 14 amino acids. CDR3 in DNA: TGTGCCAGCAGCGTGGGGACAGGGGCGTACGAGCAGTACTTC. It yields the protein CASSVGTGAYEQYF.

The chain uses TRBV7-7 and TRBJ1-3, with a tentative D call TRBD1 (5 bases). The germline V and J ends were trimmed by 5 bases and 0 bases, with 14 bases remaining between them. CDR1 is SSHAT, CDR2 FNYEAQ, per germline (reference sequence). This CDR3 contains 16 residues. CDR3 in DNA: TGTGCCAGCAGCCGTCAGGGCCCTAGCTCTGGAAACACCATATATTTT. This sequence encodes CASSRQGPSSGNTIYF.

The chain couples TRBV10-3 to TRBJ1-1; tentatively, D is TRBD1 (6 bases). This CDR3 region has 14 residues. V was clipped by 2 bases and J by 7 bases, with 14 bases between them. Germline CDR1 ENHRY, CDR2 SYGVKD. The CDR3: CAISEGGGSSEAFF. In nucleotides, the CDR3 is TGTGCCATCAGTGAGGGGGGGGGCAGCAGTGAAGCTTTCTTT.

By proportion, this clone is medium-sized. The chain combines TRBV18 with TRBJ2-5; 7 bases map to TRBD1. Germline lookup yields CDR1 KGHSH and CDR2 LQKENI. V gave up 3 bases and J gave up 1 base; unmatched junction bases: 5. This CDR3 is 15 amino acids long. This CDR3 reads CASSPSGQLQETQYF. In nucleotides, the CDR3 is TGTGCCAGCTCACCCTCGGGACAGCTCCAAGAGACCCAGTACTTC.

This clone was seen once. The chain joins TRBV23-1 to TRBJ1-3; possibly TRBD1 for D (5 bases). TRBV23-1 is classed as an ORF, of uncertain function. The CDR3 length is 17 residues. Between the trimmed V and J ends, which lost 6 bases and 0 bases, there was a span of 18 bases. Here the CDR3 DNA reads TGCGCCAGCAGCTTGGGGGACGTAGGTCGCTCTGGAAACACCATATATTTT. Amino acid sequence: CASSLGDVGRSGNTIYF.

The chain has TRBV18 and TRBJ1-4; D is possibly TRBD1 (5 bases). V lost 0 bases and J 7 bases, leaving 18 bases between the germline ends. Per the germline V gene, CDR1 is KGHSH and CDR2 is LQKENI. The CDR3 contains 17 residues. The CDR3 DNA is TGTGCCAGCTCACCACCTGACAGTCTGGGGGGAGTTGAAAAACTGTTTTTT. The encoded protein is CASSPPDSLGGVEKLFF.

The chain uses TRBV11-3 and TRBJ2-1; 7 bases are a match to TRBD2. Per germline, CDR1 SGHNT and CDR2 YENEEA. V was pared by 2 bases and J by 8 bases, with 6 bases of the junction left unmatched. This CDR3 has 14 residues. CDR3 coding DNA: TGTGCCAGCAGCTTAAGAGGGACTATCGATGAGCAGTTCTTC. It specifies CASSLRGTIDEQFF.

This chain joins TRBV25-1 and TRBJ1-6; 7 positions match TRBD1. Looked up from germline, CDR1 is MGHDK and CDR2 is SYGVNS. The V gene end was trimmed by 2 bases and the J gene end by 9 bases; junction bases not matched to a gene: 10. CDR3 length: 16 residues. The CDR3 DNA reads TGTGCCAGCAGTGAACGTCTGACAGGGAGGGGTTCACCCCTCCACTTT. It is translated as CASSERLTGRGSPLHF.

In this sample, this clone turned up a few times. CDR3 amino acids: CASSGGGTGDYEQYF. CDR3 nucleotides: TGTGCCAGCAGTGGGGGAGGGACAGGGGACTACGAGCAGTACTTC. This chain joins TRBV6-7 and TRBJ2-7; 10 bases align to TRBD1. TRBV6-7 is marked as an open reading frame, function uncertain. The CDR3 covers 15 residues. Germline trimming cut 5 bases from V and 3 bases from J; bases unmatched to any gene: 7.

This clone appeared once. This chain connects TRBV18 to TRBJ1-1; the match to TRBD1 covers 8 bases. This CDR3 region has 14 residues. Germline V lookup: CDR1 KGHSH, CDR2 LQKENI. The J segment lost 4 bases and the V segment lost 3 bases, leaving 4 bases of the junction unmatched. The CDR3: CASSPDRESTEAFF. DNA for the CDR3: TGTGCCAGCTCACCGGACAGGGAAAGCACTGAAGCTTTCTTT.